This TCR beta chain was sequenced for a study of T cell responses to AZD1222 COVID-19 vaccine. Study-level findings and limits: Of spike-specific TCRs, nearly half reportedly target regions left unmutated in variants.

Remarks on this clone: The antigen is not known.

Clones were sequenced by immunoSEQ multiplex PCR, and TCRdb holds only the in-frame ones, with some missing. Of 75,000 to 95,000 clones in the sample, about 85% were seen once. CDR1 is MNHEY and CDR2 is SMNVEV in the germline V gene (reference sequence). This CDR3 has 15 residues. V lost 5 bases, J lost 6 bases, and 8 bases stayed unmatched. The V call is TRBV27, the J call TRBJ1-5; 9 bases align to TRBD1. The specimen comprised peripheral blood, sampled on day 0 of AZD1222 vaccination. This clonotype was sampled from an adult in good health. The CDR3 bases are TGTGCCAGCAGTAGAAGGACAGGGGTCGGTCAGCCCCAGCATTTT. Amino acid sequence: CASSRRTGVGQPQHF.